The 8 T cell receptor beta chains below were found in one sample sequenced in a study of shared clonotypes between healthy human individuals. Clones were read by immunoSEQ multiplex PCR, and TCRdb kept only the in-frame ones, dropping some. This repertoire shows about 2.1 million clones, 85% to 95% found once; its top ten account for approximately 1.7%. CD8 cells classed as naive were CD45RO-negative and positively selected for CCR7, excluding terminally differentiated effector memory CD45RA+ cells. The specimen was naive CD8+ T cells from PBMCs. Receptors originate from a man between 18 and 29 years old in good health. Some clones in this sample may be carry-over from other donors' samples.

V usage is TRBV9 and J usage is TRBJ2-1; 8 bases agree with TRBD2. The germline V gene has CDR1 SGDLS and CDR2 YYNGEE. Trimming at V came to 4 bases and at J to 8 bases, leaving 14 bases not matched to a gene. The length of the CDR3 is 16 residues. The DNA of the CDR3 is TGTGCCAGCAGCCCCCCCAGGACTAGCCTAACAGATGAGCAGTTCTTC. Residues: CASSPPRTSLTDEQFF.

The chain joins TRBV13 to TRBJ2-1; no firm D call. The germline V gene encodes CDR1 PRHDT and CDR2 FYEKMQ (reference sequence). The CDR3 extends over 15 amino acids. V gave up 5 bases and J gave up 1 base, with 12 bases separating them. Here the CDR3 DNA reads TGTGCCAGCAGCCCCCCGGAGAGGTCCTACAATGAGCAGTTCTTC. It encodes CASSPPERSYNEQFF.

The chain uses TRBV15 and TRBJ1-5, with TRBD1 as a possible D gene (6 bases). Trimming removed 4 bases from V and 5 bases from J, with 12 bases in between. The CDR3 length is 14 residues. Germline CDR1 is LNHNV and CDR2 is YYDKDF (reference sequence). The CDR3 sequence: CATSTWGGDQPQHF. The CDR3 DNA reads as TGTGCCACCAGCACCTGGGGGGGCGATCAGCCCCAGCATTTT.

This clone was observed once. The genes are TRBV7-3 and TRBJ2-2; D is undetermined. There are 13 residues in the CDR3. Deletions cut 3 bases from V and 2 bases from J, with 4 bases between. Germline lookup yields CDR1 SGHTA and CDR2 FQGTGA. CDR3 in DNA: TGTGCCAGCAGCTTGACCAACACCGGGGAGCTGTTTTTT. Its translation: CASSLTNTGELFF.

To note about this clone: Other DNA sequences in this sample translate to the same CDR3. The CDR3 DNA follows: TGTGCCAGCAGCGTAGAAGGGGCCACGAACACCGGGGAGCTGTTTTTT. Translation: CASSVEGATNTGELFF. The rearrangement joins TRBV9 to TRBJ2-2; tentatively, D is TRBD1 (5 bases). Trimming removed 0 bases at V and 0 bases at J, with 9 bases between. The germline gives CDR1 SGDLS, CDR2 YYNGEE. The CDR3 is made up of 16 amino acids.

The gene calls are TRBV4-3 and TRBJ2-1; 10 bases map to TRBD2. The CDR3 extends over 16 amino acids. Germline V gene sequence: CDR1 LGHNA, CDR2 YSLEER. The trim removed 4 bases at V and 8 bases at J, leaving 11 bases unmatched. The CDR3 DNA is TGCGCCAGCAGCCGGAGGACTAGCGGCACACGGGATGAGCAGTTCTTC. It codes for CASSRRTSGTRDEQFF.

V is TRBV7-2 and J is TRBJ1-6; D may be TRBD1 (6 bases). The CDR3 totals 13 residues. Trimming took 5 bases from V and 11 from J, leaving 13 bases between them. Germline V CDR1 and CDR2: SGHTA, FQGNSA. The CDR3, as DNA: TGTGCCAGCAGCCCAGTACAGGGACCACCCCTCCACTTT. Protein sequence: CASSPVQGPPLHF. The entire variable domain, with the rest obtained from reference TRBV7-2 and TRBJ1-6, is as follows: GAGVSQSPSNKVTEKGKDVELRCDPISGHTALYWYRQSLGQGLEFLIYFQGNSAPDKSGLPSDRFSAERTGGSVSTLTIQRTQQEDSAVYLCASSPVQGPPLHFGNGTRLTVT.

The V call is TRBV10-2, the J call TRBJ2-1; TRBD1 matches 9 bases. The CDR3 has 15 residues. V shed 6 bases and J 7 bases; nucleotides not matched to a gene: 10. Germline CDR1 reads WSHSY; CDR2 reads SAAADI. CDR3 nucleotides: TGCGCCAGCAGCCACACCGGGACAGGGTGGAATGAGCAGTTCTTC. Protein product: CASSHTGTGWNEQFF.